This passage covers 15 T cell receptor beta chains from one sample sequenced in a study of molecular identifiers for immune sequencing clone quantification. TCRdb re-analysed the PCR reads in MiXCR, keeping a single row per CDR3 protein. The sample includes about half a million distinct CDR3 sequences, approximately 25% of them seen just once. The sample was naive CD8+ T cells from blood, with Jurkat cell RNA spiked in. Subset noted: FACS-sorted CD8+CD4-CCR7+CD45RA+ naive T cells. Receptors originate from a human donor in good health. Some libraries in this study had Jurkat cell RNA spiked in.

This clonotype was seen only once. The chain is built from TRBV7-9 and TRBJ1-4; 10 positions match TRBD1. Trimming cost V 1 base and J 2 bases; bases outside gene matches: 4. There are 17 residues in the CDR3. From germline, CDR1 is SEHNR and CDR2 FQNEAQ (reference sequence). The CDR3 is CASSLETGGLTNEKLFF. The CDR3 DNA is TGTGCCAGCAGCTTAGAGACAGGGGGCCTTACTAATGAAAAACTGTTTTTT. Full variable domain (rest looked up from reference TRBV7-9 and TRBJ1-4): DTGVSQNPRHKITKRGQNVTFRCDPISEHNRLYWYRQTLGQGPEFLTYFQNEAQLEKSRLLSDRFSAERPKGSFSTLEIQRTEQGDSAMYLCASSLETGGLTNEKLFFGSGTQLSVL.

This clonotype was counted many times. The genes are TRBV7-9 and TRBJ1-1; D call uncertain. The CDR3 loop spans 11 amino acids. Trimming removed 3 bases from V and 4 bases from J, with 3 bases in between. Looked up from germline, CDR1 is SEHNR and CDR2 is FQNEAQ (reference sequence). The CDR3 loop is CASSFGTEAFF. DNA for the CDR3: TGTGCCAGCAGCTTCGGCACTGAAGCTTTCTTT.

This clonotype was observed many times. The J gene is TRBJ2-6, the V gene TRBV27; 9 nucleotides align to TRBD1. The CDR3 runs 19 residues. J gave up 0 bases and V 6 bases, and 12 bases lay outside the gene matches. Germline V lookup: CDR1 MNHEY, CDR2 SMNVEV (reference sequence). In DNA, the CDR3 is TGTGCCAGCAGCCTCCTTACAGGGGGCTGGAACTCTGGGGCCAACGTCCTGACTTTC. Its protein product is CASSLLTGGWNSGANVLTF.

The chain uses TRBV6-1 and TRBJ1-6; TRBD1 might be the D (6 bases). Germline values: CDR1 MNHNS, CDR2 SASEGT. Trimming removed 0 bases from V and 7 bases from J, with 16 bases in between. This CDR3 has 17 residues. Written as DNA, the CDR3 is TGTGCCAGCAGTGAAGCGCCTTACAGGGTTGGCAATTCACCCCTCCACTTT. As protein: CASSEAPYRVGNSPLHF.

The chain uses TRBV12-3 or TRBV12-4 and TRBJ2-5; TRBD2 aligns across 11 bases. V gave up 1 base and J gave up 4 bases; unmatched junction bases: 5. The CDR3 is 16 amino acids. The CDR3 coding sequence is TGTGCCAGCAGTTTAGAGACTAGCGGGGTTAGAGAGACCCAGTACTTC. It is translated as CASSLETSGVRETQYF.

V and J are TRBV5-1 and TRBJ1-6; 8 bases match TRBD1. V was pared by 0 bases and J by 10 bases, with 6 bases of the junction left unmatched. In germline, CDR1 is SGHRS, CDR2 YFSETQ. There are 15 residues in the CDR3. The CDR3 spells CASSLGSTGESPLHF. The CDR3 DNA sequence: TGCGCCAGCAGCTTGGGTTCGACAGGGGAATCACCCCTCCACTTT.

The chain joins TRBV5-4 to TRBJ2-2; 9 nucleotides match TRBD2. The CDR3 spans 15 residues. The V segment lost 4 bases and the J segment 4 bases; nucleotides outside the gene matches: 5. From germline, CDR1 is SGHNT and CDR2 YYREEE (reference sequence). The CDR3 DNA reads TGTGCCAGCAGCCCGGGACTAGCTCCCACCGGGGAGCTGTTTTTT. Translated: CASSPGLAPTGELFF.

This clonotype was seen at least ten times. The chain has TRBV4-3 and TRBJ2-7, with D perhaps TRBD1 or TRBD2 (5 bases each). The CDR3 is 15 residues long. CDR1 LGHNA and CDR2 YSLEER come from the germline V gene. Trimming took off 4 bases at V and 0 bases at J, with 13 bases between the two ends. CDR3 nucleotide sequence: TGCGCCAGCAGCCCCCGGGACGGTCTCTCCTACGAGCAGTACTTC. This codes for CASSPRDGLSYEQYF.

This clonotype was observed a handful of times. This CDR3 is missing its conserved last phenylalanine or tryptophan, likely due to a read error. The chain combines TRBV13 with TRBJ2-3, with TRBD2 identical over 9 bases. CDR1 is PRHDT, CDR2 FYEKMQ, per germline (reference sequence). The J segment lost 1 base and the V segment lost 3 bases, leaving 2 bases of the junction unmatched. The CDR3 has 15 residues. The CDR3 spells CASSLSSGGTDTQYL. The DNA for the CDR3 is TGTGCCAGCAGCTTGTCTAGCGGGGGCACAGATACGCAGTATCTT.

The chain couples TRBV30 to TRBJ2-7; no clear D gene. V was pared by 5 bases and J by 0 bases, with 8 bases between. Germline V CDR1 and CDR2: GTSNPN, SVGIG (reference sequence). The CDR3 totals 12 residues. CDR3 residues: CAWALDSYEQYF. CDR3 nucleotides: TGTGCCTGGGCCTTGGACTCCTACGAGCAGTACTTC.

V is TRBV9 and J is TRBJ2-2; no clear D. V lost 4 bases and J 6 bases, leaving 13 bases between the germline ends. This CDR3 contains 14 residues. Germline-derived CDR1 and CDR2 are SGDLS and YYNGEE. In nucleotides, the CDR3 is TGTGCCAGCAGCCCCATCCCCCCGGCCGGGGAGCTGTTTTTT. Translation gives CASSPIPPAGELFF.

Worth noting for this clonotype: Germline is not matched at one junction end, which may reflect a read error. The chain carries TRBV11-2 and TRBJ2-7, with 8 bases identical to TRBD1. Germline V gives CDR1 SGHAT, CDR2 FQNNGV. CDR3 length: 13 residues. The CDR3 spells CASSFWTGYEEYF. The CDR3 DNA reads TGTGCCAGCAGCTTTTGGACAGGGTACGAGGAGTACTTC.

V is TRBV9 and J is TRBJ2-4; TRBD2 is a possible D gene (5 bases). The CDR3 sequence is 17 residues long. Germline assignment: CDR1 SGDLS and CDR2 YYNGEE. With 0 bases removed from V and 5 bases from J, the gap between germline ends came to 18 bases. The DNA of the CDR3 is TGTGCCAGCAGCGTAGCTGGCGTAAAAGGAGCGGAAAACATTCAGTACTTC. It yields the protein CASSVAGVKGAENIQYF. The whole variable domain, remainder taken from reference TRBV9 and TRBJ2-4, is DSGVTQTPKHLITATGQRVTLRCSPRSGDLSVYWYQQSLDQGLQFLIQYYNGEERAKGNILERFSAQQFPDLHSELNLSSLELGDSALYFCASSVAGVKGAENIQYFGAGTRLSVL.

Note on this clonotype: At one of its ends the junction is not consistent with the germline gene, which may arise from a read error. The chain employs TRBV2 and TRBJ1-1, with D unclear. CDR3 length: 12 residues. Germline V CDR1 and CDR2: SNHLY, FYNNEI. Here the CDR3 DNA reads TGTGCCAGCGGTGAGGGGAACACTGAAGCTTTCTTT. Protein sequence: CASGEGNTEAFF.

This clonotype came up a few times. This chain connects TRBV19 to TRBJ1-5; D gene ambiguous. The ends were cut back, 2 bases at V and 5 bases at J, with 16 bases in the middle. The CDR3 spans 16 residues. The germline V gene has CDR1 LNHDA and CDR2 SQIVND (reference sequence). The CDR3 DNA reads as TGTGCCAGTAGTATAAGCGAGAGTCAGCCAGATCAGCCCCAGCATTTT. Translating gives CASSISESQPDQPQHF.